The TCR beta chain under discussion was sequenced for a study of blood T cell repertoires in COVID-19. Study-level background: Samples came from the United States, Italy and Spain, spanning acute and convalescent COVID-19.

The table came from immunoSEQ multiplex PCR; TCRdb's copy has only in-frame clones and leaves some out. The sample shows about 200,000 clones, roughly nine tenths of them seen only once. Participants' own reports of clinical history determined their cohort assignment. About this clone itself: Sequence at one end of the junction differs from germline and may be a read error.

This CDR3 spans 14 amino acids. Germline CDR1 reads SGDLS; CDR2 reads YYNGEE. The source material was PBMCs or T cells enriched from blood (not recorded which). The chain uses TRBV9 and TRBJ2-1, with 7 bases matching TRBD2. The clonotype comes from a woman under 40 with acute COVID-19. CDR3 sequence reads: CASSNRDYHNEQFF. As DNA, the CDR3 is TGTGCCAGCAGCAACCGGGACTACCACAATGAACAGTTCTTC.